This is a list of T cell receptor beta chains from one sample in a study of T-cell reconstitution after alpha-beta-depleted transplantation in children. TCRdb re-called the PCR reads through MiXCR, storing one row per CDR3 protein. The data show more than 200,000 distinct CDR3 sequences, approximately 15% seen once. Source: PBMCs, mostly from graft donor cells, taken 360 days after TCRalphabeta/CD19-depleted stem cell transplant. These receptors were taken from a male patient aged 2 to 9 who had a stem cell transplant for acute lymphoblastic leukemia, so the T cells may come from the graft donor. Both conserved end residues are trimmed from each CDR3. Expanded clones get a size class; other rows say once, few or many, or leave the size out.

size	V	J	CDR3
large	TRBV12-3/TRBV12-4	TRBJ1-4	ASRPTGGGDEKLF
few	TRBV3-1	TRBJ1-5	ASSLQGSNQPQH
few	TRBV14	TRBJ2-7	ASSHRTGGHQSSYEQY
few	TRBV28	TRBJ1-2	ASRPGQGATQPGYT
.	TRBV7-6	TRBJ2-2	ASSDTPTLAAGELF
.	TRBV7-9	TRBJ2-7	ASSRDRLAYEQY
few	TRBV2	TRBJ2-1	ASSERGAEQF
few	TRBV20-1	TRBJ1-6	SVPDSPSSYNSPLH
.	TRBV5-1	TRBJ2-7	ASSLEAGTSYEQY
.	TRBV7-8	TRBJ2-3	ASTERRGGIDTQY
many	TRBV12-3/TRBV12-4	TRBJ2-1	ASSSLVPEQF
.	TRBV20-1	TRBJ1-5	SAREAVSNQPQH
many	TRBV6-4	TRBJ2-2	ASSRSDTGELF
many	TRBV4-3	TRBJ1-3	ASSQGQAGNTIY
few	TRBV25-1	TRBJ2-5	ASTQVGTGRTEETQY
few	TRBV12-3/TRBV12-4	TRBJ2-5	ASSPRDRPRETQY
few	TRBV9	TRBJ1-3	ASSGPILSGGNTIY
few	TRBV28	TRBJ2-1	ASSPSRDGNEQF
few	TRBV20-1	TRBJ1-4	SATSGEANEKLF
.	TRBV9	TRBJ1-5	ASSRTGGRQPQH
.	TRBV7-9	TRBJ2-1	ASSPHNGGADNEQF
.	TRBV28	TRBJ1-2	ASSHTGLIYCYT
.	TRBV10-3	TRBJ1-5	AIMASSNQPQH
many	TRBV12-3/TRBV12-4	TRBJ2-3	ASSSNRVYTDTQY
few	TRBV20-1	TRBJ2-1	SARDHPSDGPAEQF
few	TRBV4-2	TRBJ2-7	ASSQDGRFYEQY
.	TRBV4-3	TRBJ2-3	ASSQDPGGRLTDTQY
few	TRBV12-3/TRBV12-4	TRBJ2-2	ASSLRQGKFTGELF